The 3 T cell receptor beta chains below all came from one sample that was sequenced in a study of blood T cell repertoires in COVID-19. TCRdb's table, derived via immunoSEQ multiplex PCR, lists solely in-frame clones and lacks some. The repertoire has some 170,000 clones, more than 75% of them found once; the top ten carry around 1.2%. Input material: PBMCs or T cells enriched from blood (not recorded which). Every receptor here comes from a human donor with acute COVID-19. The donor label of this sample is uncertain.

This clone was detected only a few times. The chain carries TRBV3-1 (or the pseudogene TRBV3-2) and TRBJ2-7; TRBD1 might be the D (6 bases). Looked up from germline, CDR1 is LGHDT and CDR2 is YNNKEL (reference sequence). There are 15 residues in the CDR3. The V end lost 0 bases, the J end lost 2 bases, and 11 bases lay between the germline ends. CDR3 amino acids: CASSQEQGVTYEQYF. The CDR3 DNA reads TGTGCCAGCAGCCAAGAACAGGGCGTCACCTACGAGCAGTACTTC.

This chain uses TRBV7-9 with TRBJ1-6; 7 bases are shared with TRBD1. V gave up 4 bases and J gave up 5 bases; unmatched junction bases: 5. CDR1 and CDR2 from the germline V gene are SEHNR and FQNEAQ (reference sequence). This CDR3 spans 15 amino acids. The CDR3: CASSSTGSHNSPLHF. CDR3 in DNA: TGTGCCAGCAGCTCGACAGGGAGCCATAATTCACCCCTCCACTTT.

This clone appeared a few times. The rearrangement joins TRBV18 to TRBJ1-1, with a possible D match to TRBD1 (5 bases). Germline V lookup: CDR1 KGHSH, CDR2 LQKENI. This CDR3 contains 15 residues. V lost 5 bases and J lost 0, with 13 bases in between. The CDR3 protein is CASSSSGFMNTEAFF. CDR3 DNA sequence: TGTGCCAGCTCATCTTCAGGGTTTATGAACACTGAAGCTTTCTTT.